In its sample, the clone carrying this T cell receptor (beta chain) was seen many times. The second PCR ran about 6 to 12 cycles with a sample-barcoded 5' primer and J-beta primers. Every cDNA was tagged by a template-switch adaptor with 12 random nucleotides. TCRdb re-derived calls from the 5' RACE reads in MiXCR, one entry per CDR3 protein. The sample includes 1.5 million to 2 million distinct CDR3 sequences, around 48% of them seen just once. The entry originates in a study of blood T cells in healthy people across ages. Study at large: Capturing about one barcoded beta molecule per two T cells was achieved by template switching.

V was cut by 4 bases and J by 5 bases, with 14 bases left in between. In germline, CDR1 is SEHNR, CDR2 FQNEAQ (reference sequence). The CDR3 has 14 amino acids. This TCR was recovered from a middle-aged woman in good health. Sequencing was done on a sample of blood. The V and J genes are TRBV7-9 and TRBJ1-2; no reliable D call. The CDR3: CASSSGGLGYGYTF. The CDR3 DNA is TGTGCCAGCAGCTCGGGAGGTCTAGGATATGGCTACACCTTC. Complete variable domain (other parts from reference TRBV7-9 and TRBJ1-2): DTGVSQNPRHKITKRGQNVTFRCDPISEHNRLYWYRQTLGQGPEFLTYFQNEAQLEKSRLLSDRFSAERPKGSFSTLEIQRTEQGDSAMYLCASSSGGLGYGYTFGSGTRLTVV.